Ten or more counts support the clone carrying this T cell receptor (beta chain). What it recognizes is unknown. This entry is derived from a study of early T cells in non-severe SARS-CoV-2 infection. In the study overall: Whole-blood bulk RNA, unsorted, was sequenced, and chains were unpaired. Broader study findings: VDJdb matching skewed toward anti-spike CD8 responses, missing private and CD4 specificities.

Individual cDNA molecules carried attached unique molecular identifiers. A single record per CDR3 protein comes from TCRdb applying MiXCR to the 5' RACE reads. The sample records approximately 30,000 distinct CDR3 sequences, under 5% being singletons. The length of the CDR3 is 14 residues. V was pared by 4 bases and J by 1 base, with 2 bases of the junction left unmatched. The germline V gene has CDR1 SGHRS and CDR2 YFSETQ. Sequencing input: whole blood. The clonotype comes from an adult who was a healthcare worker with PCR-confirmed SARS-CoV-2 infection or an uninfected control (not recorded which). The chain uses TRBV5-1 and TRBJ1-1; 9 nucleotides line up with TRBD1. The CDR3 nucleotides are TGCGCCAGCAGCATGGACAGGGGGAACACTGAAGCTTTCTTT. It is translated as CASSMDRGNTEAFF.